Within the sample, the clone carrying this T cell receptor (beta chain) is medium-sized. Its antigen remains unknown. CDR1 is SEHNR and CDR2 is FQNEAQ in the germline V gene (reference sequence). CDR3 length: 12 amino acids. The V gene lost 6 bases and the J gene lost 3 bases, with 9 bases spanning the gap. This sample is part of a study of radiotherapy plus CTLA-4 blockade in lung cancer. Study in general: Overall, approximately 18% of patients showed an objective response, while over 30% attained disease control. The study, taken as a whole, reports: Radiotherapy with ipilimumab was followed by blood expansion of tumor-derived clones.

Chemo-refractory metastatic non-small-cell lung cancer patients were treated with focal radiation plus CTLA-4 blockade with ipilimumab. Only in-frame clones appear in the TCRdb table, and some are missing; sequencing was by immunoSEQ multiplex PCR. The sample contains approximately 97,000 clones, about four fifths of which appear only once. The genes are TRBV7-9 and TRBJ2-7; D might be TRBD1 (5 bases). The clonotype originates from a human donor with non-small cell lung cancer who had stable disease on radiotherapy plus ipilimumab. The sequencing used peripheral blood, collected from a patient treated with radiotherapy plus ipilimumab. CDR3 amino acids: CASRHDSYEQYF. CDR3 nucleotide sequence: TGTGCCAGCAGACACGACAGCTACGAGCAGTACTTC.